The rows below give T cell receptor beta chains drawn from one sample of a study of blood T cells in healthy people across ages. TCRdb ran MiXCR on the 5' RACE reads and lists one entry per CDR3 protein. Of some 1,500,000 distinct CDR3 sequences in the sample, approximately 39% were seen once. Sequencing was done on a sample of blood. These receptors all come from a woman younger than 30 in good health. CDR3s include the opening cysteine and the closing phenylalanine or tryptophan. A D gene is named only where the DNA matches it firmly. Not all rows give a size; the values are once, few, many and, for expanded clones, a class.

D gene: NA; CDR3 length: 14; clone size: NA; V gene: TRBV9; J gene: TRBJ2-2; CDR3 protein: CASSSQPSTGELFF; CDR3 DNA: TGTGCCAGCAGTTCTCAGCCGAGCACCGGGGAGCTGTTTTTT
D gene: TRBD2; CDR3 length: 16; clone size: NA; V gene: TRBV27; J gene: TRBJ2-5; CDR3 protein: CASSETGLAGLKTQYF; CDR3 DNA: TGTGCCAGCAGTGAAACAGGACTAGCGGGATTAAAGACCCAGTACTTC
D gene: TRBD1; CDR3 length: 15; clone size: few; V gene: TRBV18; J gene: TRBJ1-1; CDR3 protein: CASSLGTGSNIEAFF; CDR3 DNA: TGTGCCAGCTCACTCGGGACAGGGTCGAACATTGAAGCTTTCTTT
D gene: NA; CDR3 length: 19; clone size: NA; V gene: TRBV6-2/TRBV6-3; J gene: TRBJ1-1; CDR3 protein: CASSYSLGARYGWNTEAFF; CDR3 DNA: TGTGCCAGCAGTTACTCGTTGGGGGCGCGGTACGGATGGAACACTGAAGCTTTCTTT
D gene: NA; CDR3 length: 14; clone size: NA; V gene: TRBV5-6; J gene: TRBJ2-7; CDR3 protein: CASSLPHVKDEQYF; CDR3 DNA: TGTGCCAGCAGCTTGCCCCACGTTAAGGACGAGCAGTACTTC
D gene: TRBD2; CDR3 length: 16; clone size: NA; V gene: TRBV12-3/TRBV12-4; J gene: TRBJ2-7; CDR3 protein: CASSPGTSGRALEQYF; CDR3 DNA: TGTGCCAGCAGTCCCGGGACTAGCGGGAGGGCCCTCGAGCAGTACTTC
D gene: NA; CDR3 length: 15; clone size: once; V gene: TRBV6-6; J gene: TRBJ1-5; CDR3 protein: CASSPQGTDNQPQHF; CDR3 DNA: TGTGCCAGCTCCCCGCAGGGGACCGACAACCAGCCCCAGCATTTT
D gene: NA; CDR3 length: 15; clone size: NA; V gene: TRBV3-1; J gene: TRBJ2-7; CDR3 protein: CASSQTGLAHNEQYF; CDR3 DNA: TGTGCCAGCAGCCAAACAGGGCTAGCCCACAATGAGCAGTACTTC
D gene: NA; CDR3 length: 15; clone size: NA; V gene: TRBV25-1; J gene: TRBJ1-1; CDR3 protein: CASNVLGSMDTEAFF; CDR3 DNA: TGTGCCAGCAATGTCCTGGGATCGATGGACACTGAAGCTTTCTTT
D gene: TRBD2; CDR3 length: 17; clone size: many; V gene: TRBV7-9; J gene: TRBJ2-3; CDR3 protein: CASSSGLAGGPTDTQYF; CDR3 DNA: TGTGCCAGCAGCTCCGGACTAGCGGGAGGGCCAACAGATACGCAGTATTTT
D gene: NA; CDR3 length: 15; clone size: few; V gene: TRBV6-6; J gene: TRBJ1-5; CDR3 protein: CASTLGVGVVQPQHF; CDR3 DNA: TGTGCCAGCACTTTGGGCGTAGGGGTCGTCCAGCCCCAGCATTTT
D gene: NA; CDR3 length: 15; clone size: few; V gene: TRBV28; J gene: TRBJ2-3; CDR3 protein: CASSTGSLRTDTQYF; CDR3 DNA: TGTGCCAGCAGTACCGGGTCCCTCCGCACAGATACGCAGTATTTT
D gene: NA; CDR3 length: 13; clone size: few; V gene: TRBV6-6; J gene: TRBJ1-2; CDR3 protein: CASTLRSNYGYTF; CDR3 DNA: TGTGCCAGCACTCTCAGGAGTAACTATGGCTACACCTTC
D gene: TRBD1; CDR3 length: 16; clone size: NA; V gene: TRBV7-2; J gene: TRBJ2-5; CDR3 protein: CASSSHLYRGFETQYF; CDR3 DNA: TGTGCCAGCAGCTCGCACTTGTACAGGGGGTTTGAGACCCAGTACTTC
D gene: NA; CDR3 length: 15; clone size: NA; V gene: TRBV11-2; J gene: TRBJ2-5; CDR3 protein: CASRLLVASGETQYF; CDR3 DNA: TGTGCCAGCAGACTTCTGGTCGCATCAGGAGAGACCCAGTACTTC
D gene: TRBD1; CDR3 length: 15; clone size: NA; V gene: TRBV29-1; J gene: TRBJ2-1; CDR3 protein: CSVERTGDRYNEQFF; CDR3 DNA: TGCAGCGTTGAGAGGACAGGGGATCGCTACAATGAGCAGTTCTTC
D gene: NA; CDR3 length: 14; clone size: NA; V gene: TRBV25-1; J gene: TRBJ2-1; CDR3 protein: CASSEGGTYNEQFF; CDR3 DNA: TGTGCCAGCAGTGAAGGCGGAACCTACAATGAGCAGTTCTTC
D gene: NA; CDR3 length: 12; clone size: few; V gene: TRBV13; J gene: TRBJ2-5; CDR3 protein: CATTGTQETQYF; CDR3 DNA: TGTGCCACTACCGGGACCCAAGAGACCCAGTACTTC
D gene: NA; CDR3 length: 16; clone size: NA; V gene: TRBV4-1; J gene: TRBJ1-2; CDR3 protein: CASSLTRDGAPYGYTF; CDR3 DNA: TGCGCCAGCAGCCTCACACGGGACGGAGCTCCCTATGGCTACACCTTC
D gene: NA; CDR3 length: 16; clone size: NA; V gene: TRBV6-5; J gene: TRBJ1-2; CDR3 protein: CASSLHPAQPLYGYTF; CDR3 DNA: TGTGCCAGCAGTTTACACCCCGCACAGCCCCTCTATGGCTACACCTTC
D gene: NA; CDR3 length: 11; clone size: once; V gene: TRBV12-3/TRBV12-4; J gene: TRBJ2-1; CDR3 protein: CASKGYSEQFF; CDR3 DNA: TGTGCCAGCAAGGGTTATAGTGAGCAGTTCTTC
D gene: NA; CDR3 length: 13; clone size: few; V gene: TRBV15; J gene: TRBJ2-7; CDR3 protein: CATSHPYSYEQYF; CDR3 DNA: TGTGCCACCAGCCACCCTTATTCCTACGAGCAGTACTTC
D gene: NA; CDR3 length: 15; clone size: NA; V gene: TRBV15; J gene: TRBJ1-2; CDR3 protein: CATSRDGVQKDGYTF; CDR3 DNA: TGTGCCACCAGCAGAGATGGCGTCCAGAAGGATGGCTACACCTTC
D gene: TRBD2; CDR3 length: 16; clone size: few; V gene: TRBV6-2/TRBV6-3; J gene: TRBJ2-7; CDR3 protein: CASSSHLLAGFYEQYF; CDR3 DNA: TGTGCCAGCAGTTCACATCTACTAGCGGGATTTTACGAGCAGTACTTC